A selection of T cell receptor beta chains follows, all from one sample in a study of blood T cell repertoires in COVID-19. TCRdb's table, derived via immunoSEQ multiplex PCR, lists solely in-frame clones and lacks some. The table lists 95,000 to 150,000 clones, about 81% of them singletons, with 3.5% to 4% in the top ten. The sequenced sample consisted of peripheral blood. The receptors were gathered from a woman in her forties or fifties with acute or convalescent COVID-19. Each CDR3 is given with its conserved first and last residue. Each record gives: clone size, D gene, J gene, V gene, CDR3 protein, CDR3 DNA. The D gene is left open where the match is weak. Size tells how often a clone was seen (once, few, many) or the class of an expanded clone, and some rows leave it out.

- - TRBJ1-5 TRBV30 CAWTPNRARNQPQHF TGTGCCTGGACTCCTAACAGGGCTCGCAATCAGCCCCAGCATTTT
few - TRBJ1-2 TRBV25-1 CASSEEGTGYTF TGTGCCAGCAGTGAAGAGGGAACAGGCTACACCTTC
- TRBD1 TRBJ1-2 TRBV11-2 CASSSTQTGAGGYTF TGTGCCAGCAGCTCCACCCAGACAGGGGCCGGTGGCTACACCTTC
once - TRBJ2-3 TRBV2 CASSEETADTQYF TGTGCCAGCAGTGAGGAGACAGCTGATACGCAGTATTTT
- TRBD1 TRBJ2-5 TRBV6-1 CASSDQGDQETQYF TGTGCCAGCAGTGACCAGGGGGACCAAGAGACCCAGTACTTC
- TRBD1 TRBJ1-5 TRBV2 CASSLNRGINQPQHF TGTGCCAGCAGTTTGAACAGGGGCATCAATCAGCCCCAGCATTTT
- - TRBJ1-5 TRBV9 CASSVGGSSNQPQHF TGTGCCAGCAGCGTCGGAGGGAGCAGCAATCAGCCCCAGCATTTT
- TRBD2 TRBJ2-5 TRBV30 CAWSWSGGGETQYF TGTGCCTGGAGTTGGTCCGGGGGAGGGGAGACCCAGTACTTC
- - TRBJ2-7 TRBV6-5 CASTRGAEQYF TGTGCCAGCACCCGGGGTGCCGAGCAGTACTTC
- TRBD2 TRBJ2-3 TRBV4-1 CASSQDLTLAGFPTDTQYF TGCGCCAGCAGCCAAGATCTGACTTTAGCGGGATTCCCCACAGATACGCAGTATTTT
- - TRBJ2-5 TRBV30 CAWGGASGQRAETQYF TGTGCCTGGGGGGGGGCTAGCGGCCAGCGGGCGGAGACCCAGTACTTC
- TRBD2 TRBJ2-7 TRBV18 CASSPSGTSGSYEQYF TGTGCCAGCTCCCCGTCGGGGACTAGCGGTTCCTACGAGCAGTACTTC
once - TRBJ1-1 TRBV6-5 CASSDRFGVNTEAFF TGTGCCAGCAGCGACAGGTTCGGGGTGAACACTGAAGCTTTCTTT
- TRBD1 TRBJ1-2 TRBV6-5 CASSYSGGQVDYGYTF TGTGCCAGCAGTTACTCGGGGGGACAGGTAGATTATGGCTACACCTTC
- TRBD1 TRBJ1-6 TRBV7-9 CASSSGGTLKSPLHF TGTGCCAGCAGCTCAGGGGGGACGTTAAAATCACCCCTCCACTTT
- TRBD1 TRBJ1-5 TRBV19 CASSIQGGSNQPQHF TGTGCCAGTAGTATTCAGGGGGGTAGCAATCAGCCCCAGCATTTT
- TRBD1 TRBJ1-3 TRBV19 CASSTWDSSGNTIYF TGTGCCAGTAGTACCTGGGACAGCTCTGGAAACACCATATATTTT
- - TRBJ1-5 TRBV28 CATELASQISNQPQHF TGTGCCACCGAGTTGGCTAGTCAAATTAGCAATCAGCCCCAGCATTTT
- TRBD2 TRBJ2-3 TRBV4-2 CASSQGPLAGTTDTQYF TGTGCCAGCAGCCAAGGGCCCCTAGCGGGAACCACAGATACGCAGTATTTT
- TRBD2 TRBJ2-1 TRBV28 CASNRLAGHYNEQFF TGTGCCAGCAACCGACTAGCGGGACATTACAATGAGCAGTTCTTC
- TRBD1 TRBJ1-1 TRBV27 CASRGQGKTEAFF TGTGCCAGCAGAGGACAGGGGAAGACTGAAGCTTTCTTT
few - TRBJ2-7 TRBV28 CASSSLGGVPSYEQYF TGTGCCAGCAGCTCCCTCGGGGGAGTGCCCTCCTACGAGCAGTACTTC
- TRBD1 TRBJ1-1 TRBV7-9 CASSLQGKGDTEAFF TGTGCCAGCAGTCTACAGGGGAAAGGGGACACTGAAGCTTTCTTT
- - TRBJ1-2 TRBV6-5 CASTRGGGTYYGYTF TGTGCCAGCACTCGCGGGGGGGGGACCTACTATGGCTACACCTTC
- - TRBJ1-6 TRBV14 CASSLGQRMSSYNSPLHF TGTGCCAGCAGCCTGGGACAACGAATGAGCTCCTATAATTCACCCCTCCACTTT
- - TRBJ2-1 TRBV4-1 CASSGVHGGNNEQFF TGCGCCAGCAGCGGTGTCCATGGGGGGAACAATGAGCAGTTCTTC
few TRBD1 TRBJ1-6 TRBV6-5 CASWGQGSSPLHF TGTGCCAGCTGGGGACAGGGGAGTTCACCCCTCCACTTT
- - TRBJ1-4 TRBV18 CASSRSRGEKLFF TGTGCCAGCTCACGGTCCAGGGGCGAAAAACTGTTTTTT
few - TRBJ2-3 TRBV25-1 CASSERGSTDTQYF TGTGCCAGCAGTGAGCGGGGAAGCACAGATACGCAGTATTTT
- TRBD1 TRBJ1-4 TRBV3-1/TRBV3-2 CASSLKTGSEKLFF TGTGCCAGCAGCCTTAAGACAGGGAGTGAAAAACTGTTTTTT
- TRBD1 TRBJ1-1 TRBV3-1/TRBV3-2 CASSQRGGNTEAFF TGTGCCAGCAGCCAGAGAGGGGGCAACACTGAAGCTTTCTTT
- TRBD2 TRBJ2-3 TRBV5-1 CASRLSGGTPTDTQYF TGCGCCAGCAGGCTGAGCGGGGGGACCCCCACAGATACGCAGTATTTT
- - TRBJ2-3 TRBV9 CASSVTASPDTQYF TGTGCCAGCAGCGTAACTGCATCCCCAGATACGCAGTATTTT
once - TRBJ1-2 TRBV6-5 CASSPTLWGRGYTF TGTGCCAGCAGTCCAACCCTATGGGGGCGAGGCTACACCTTC
- - TRBJ2-5 TRBV5-4 CASRSLEGQETQYF TGTGCCAGCAGATCACTCGAGGGTCAAGAGACCCAGTACTTC
- TRBD1 TRBJ2-1 TRBV7-6 CASSASTGAFNEQFF TGTGCCAGCAGCGCCTCGACAGGGGCGTTCAATGAGCAGTTCTTC
once - TRBJ1-2 TRBV7-2 CASSLDRFRGYTF TGTGCCAGCAGCTTAGACAGGTTTCGCGGCTACACCTTC
- TRBD1 TRBJ2-3 TRBV24-1 CATSDRATDTQYF TGTGCCACCAGCGACAGGGCGACAGATACGCAGTATTTT
- - TRBJ1-5 TRBV25-1 CASSETGMHQPQHF TGTGCCAGCAGTGAAACAGGTATGCATCAGCCCCAGCATTTT